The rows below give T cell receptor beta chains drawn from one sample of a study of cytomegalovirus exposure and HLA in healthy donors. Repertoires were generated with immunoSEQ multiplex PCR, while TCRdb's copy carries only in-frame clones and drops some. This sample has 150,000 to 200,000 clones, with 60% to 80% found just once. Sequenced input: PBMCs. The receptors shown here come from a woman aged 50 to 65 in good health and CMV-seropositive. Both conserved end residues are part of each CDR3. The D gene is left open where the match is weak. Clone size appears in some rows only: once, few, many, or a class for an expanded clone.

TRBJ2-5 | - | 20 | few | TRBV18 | CASSSTGDSGRINLVKTQYF | TGTGCCAGCTCATCGACAGGGGATAGCGGGAGAATAAATCTAGTCAAGACCCAGTACTTC
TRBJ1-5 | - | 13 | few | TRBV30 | CAWSTQGYQPQHF | TGTGCCTGGAGTACTCAGGGATATCAGCCCCAGCATTTT
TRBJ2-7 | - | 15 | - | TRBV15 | CATSRVRQASYEQYF | TGTGCCACCAGCAGAGTCCGACAGGCCTCCTACGAGCAGTACTTC
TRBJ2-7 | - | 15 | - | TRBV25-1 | CASSESVLSPYEQYF | TGTGCCAGCAGTGAATCAGTTCTTTCGCCTTACGAGCAGTACTTC
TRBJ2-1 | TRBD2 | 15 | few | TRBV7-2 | CASSLGLAGNNEQFF | TGTGCCAGCAGTTTGGGACTAGCGGGAAACAATGAGCAGTTCTTC
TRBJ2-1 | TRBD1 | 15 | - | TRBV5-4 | CASSLGQGAYNEQFF | TGTGCCAGCAGCCTCGGACAGGGGGCTTACAATGAGCAGTTCTTC
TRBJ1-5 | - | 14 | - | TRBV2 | CASRPDSLNQPQHF | TGTGCCAGCAGACCTGACAGCCTAAATCAGCCCCAGCATTTT
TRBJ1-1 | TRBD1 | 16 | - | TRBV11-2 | CASSLEPGQAFAEAFF | TGTGCCAGCAGCTTAGAACCGGGACAGGCCTTCGCTGAAGCTTTCTTT
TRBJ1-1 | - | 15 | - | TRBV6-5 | CASRSSNLGDTEAFF | TGTGCCAGCAGATCCTCCAATTTGGGAGACACTGAAGCTTTCTTT
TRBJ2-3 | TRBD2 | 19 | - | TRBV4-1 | CASSQDSLGLSGGTDTQYF | TGCGCCAGCAGCCAAGATAGCCTGGGACTATCAGGAGGGACAGATACGCAGTATTTT
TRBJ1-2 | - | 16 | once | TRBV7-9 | CASSRGLLAGDYGYTF | TGTGCCAGCAGCAGAGGGTTACTGGCAGGGGACTATGGCTACACCTTC
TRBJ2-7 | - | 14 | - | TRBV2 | CASSETGLSYEQYF | TGTGCCAGCAGTGAAACAGGCCTTTCCTACGAGCAGTACTTC
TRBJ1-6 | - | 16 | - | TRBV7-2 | CASSFKGGGNNSPLHF | TGTGCCAGCAGCTTCAAGGGAGGGGGGAACAATTCACCCCTCCACTTT
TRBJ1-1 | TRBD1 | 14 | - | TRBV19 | CASSSTGGGLVAFF | TGTGCCAGTAGTTCCACAGGGGGCGGGCTAGTGGCTTTCTTT
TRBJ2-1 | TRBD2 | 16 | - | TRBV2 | CASRGPTSGGMNEQFF | TGTGCCAGCAGGGGCCCCACTAGCGGGGGTATGAATGAGCAGTTCTTC
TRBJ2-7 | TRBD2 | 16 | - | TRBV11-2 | CASSPRLAGVTYEQYF | TGTGCCAGCAGCCCGCGACTAGCGGGGGTTACCTACGAGCAGTACTTC
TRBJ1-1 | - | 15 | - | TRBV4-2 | CASSQDGRGWTEAFF | TGTGCCAGCAGCCAAGATGGGCGTGGGTGGACTGAAGCTTTCTTT
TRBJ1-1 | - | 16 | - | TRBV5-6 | CASSLVGGGRHTEAFF | TGTGCCAGCAGCTTGGTGGGCGGGGGGCGGCACACTGAAGCTTTCTTT
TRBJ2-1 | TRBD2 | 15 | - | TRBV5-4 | CASSSSGGSINEQFF | TGTGCCAGCAGCTCCTCCGGCGGGAGTATTAATGAGCAGTTCTTC
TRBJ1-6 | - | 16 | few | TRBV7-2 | CASSLPQGGSNSPLHF | TGTGCCAGCAGCTTGCCCCAGGGAGGCTCTAATTCACCCCTCCACTTT
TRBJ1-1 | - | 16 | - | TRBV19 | CASSAGNRHPNTEAFF | TGTGCCAGTAGTGCAGGAAACAGGCACCCGAACACTGAAGCTTTCTTT
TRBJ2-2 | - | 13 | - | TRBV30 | CAWSNGVTGELFF | TGTGCCTGGTCTAACGGAGTCACCGGGGAGCTGTTTTTT
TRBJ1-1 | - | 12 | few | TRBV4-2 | CASSQAPTEAFF | TGTGCCAGCAGCCAAGCCCCTACTGAAGCTTTCTTT
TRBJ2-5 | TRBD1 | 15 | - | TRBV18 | CASFKDRGDQETQYF | TGTGCCAGCTTCAAGGACAGGGGAGACCAAGAGACCCAGTACTTC
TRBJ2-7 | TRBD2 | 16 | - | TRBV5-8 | CASSLGLAGGSYEQYF | TGTGCCAGCAGCCTAGGACTAGCGGGGGGCTCCTACGAGCAGTACTTC
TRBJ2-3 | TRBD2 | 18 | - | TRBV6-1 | CASSEALPSGGVTDTQYF | TGTGCCAGCAGTGAAGCGCTCCCTAGCGGGGGCGTAACAGATACGCAGTATTTT
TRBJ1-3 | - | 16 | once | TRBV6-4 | CASSPLRGTSGNTIYF | TGTGCCAGCAGTCCTTTACGGGGAACATCTGGAAACACCATATATTTT
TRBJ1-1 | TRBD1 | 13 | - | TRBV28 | CASTLDRALSAFF | TGTGCCAGCACCTTGGACAGGGCTCTGTCGGCTTTCTTT
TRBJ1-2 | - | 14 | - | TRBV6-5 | CASSGIQDGYGYTF | TGTGCCAGCAGTGGAATACAGGACGGCTATGGCTACACCTTC
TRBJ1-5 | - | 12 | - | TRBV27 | CASSAPGQPQHF | TGTGCCAGCAGCGCCCCAGGTCAGCCCCAGCATTTT
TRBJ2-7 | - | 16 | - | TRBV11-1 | CASSRSGTRGNYEQYF | TGTGCCAGCAGCCGATCCGGGACCCGGGGGAACTACGAGCAGTACTTC
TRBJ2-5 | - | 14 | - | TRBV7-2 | CASSLRGSQETQYF | TGTGCCAGCAGCTTAAGGGGGAGTCAGGAGACCCAGTACTTC
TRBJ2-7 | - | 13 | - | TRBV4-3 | CASSQDPRGEQYF | TGCGCCAGCAGCCAAGATCCTAGGGGCGAGCAGTACTTC
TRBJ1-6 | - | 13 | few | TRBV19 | CASSPLKSSPLHF | TGTGCCAGTAGTCCCCTGAAGAGTTCACCCCTCCACTTT
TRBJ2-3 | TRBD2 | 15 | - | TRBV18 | CASSPTGGPGDTQYF | TGTGCCAGCTCACCAACGGGGGGGCCTGGAGATACGCAGTATTTT
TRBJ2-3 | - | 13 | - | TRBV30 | CAWSLGDTDTQYF | TGTGCCTGGAGTCTAGGGGATACAGATACGCAGTATTTT
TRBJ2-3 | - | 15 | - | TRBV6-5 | CASSYKGVRTDTQYF | TGTGCCAGCAGTTACAAGGGGGTTCGCACAGATACGCAGTATTTT
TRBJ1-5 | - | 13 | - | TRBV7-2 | CASSPNSNQPQHF | TGTGCCAGCAGCCCCAATAGCAATCAGCCCCAGCATTTT
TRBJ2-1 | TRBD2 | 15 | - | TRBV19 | CASSTGLAGYNEQFF | TGTGCCAGTAGTACCGGACTAGCGGGATACAATGAGCAGTTCTTC
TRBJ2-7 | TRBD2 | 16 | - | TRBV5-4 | CASSRPSSGDSYEQYF | TGTGCCAGCAGCCGCCCCTCTAGCGGGGACTCCTACGAGCAGTACTTC
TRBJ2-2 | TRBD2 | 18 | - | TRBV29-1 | CSVVTSWTSWGDTGELFF | TGCAGCGTTGTTACGTCCTGGACTAGCTGGGGGGACACCGGGGAGCTGTTTTTT
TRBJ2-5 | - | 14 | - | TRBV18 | CASSPPSSAETQYF | TGTGCCAGCTCACCACCTTCTAGCGCGGAGACCCAGTACTTC
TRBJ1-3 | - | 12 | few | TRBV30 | CAWKAAGNTIYF | TGTGCCTGGAAGGCGGCTGGAAACACCATATATTTT
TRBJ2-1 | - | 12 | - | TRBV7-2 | CATTKISNEQFF | TGTGCCACTACGAAAATTAGCAATGAGCAGTTCTTC
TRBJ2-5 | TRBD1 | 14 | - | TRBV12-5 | CASGAAGTGETQYF | TGTGCTAGTGGTGCCGCCGGGACAGGAGAGACCCAGTACTTC
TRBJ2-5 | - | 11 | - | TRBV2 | CASSGEETQYF | TGTGCCAGCAGCGGGGAAGAGACCCAGTACTTC
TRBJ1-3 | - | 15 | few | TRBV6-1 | CASSDGLNSGNTIYF | TGTGCCAGCAGTGACGGTCTGAATTCTGGAAACACCATATATTTT
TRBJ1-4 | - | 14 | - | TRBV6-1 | CASTPQGHNEKLFF | TGTGCCAGCACCCCACAGGGCCATAATGAAAAACTGTTTTTT
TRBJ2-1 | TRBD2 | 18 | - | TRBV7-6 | CASSLALAGGQAYNEQFF | TGTGCCAGCAGCTTAGCACTAGCGGGGGGGCAGGCCTACAATGAGCAGTTCTTC
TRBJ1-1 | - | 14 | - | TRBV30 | CAWSRQYRNTEAFF | TGTGCCTGGAGTCGACAGTATCGGAACACTGAAGCTTTCTTT
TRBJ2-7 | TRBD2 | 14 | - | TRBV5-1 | CASSPRTSGYEQYF | TGCGCCAGCAGCCCGCGGACTAGCGGCTACGAGCAGTACTTC
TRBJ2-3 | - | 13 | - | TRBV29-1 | CSVQRGNTDTQYF | TGCAGCGTCCAGCGCGGGAACACAGATACGCAGTATTTT
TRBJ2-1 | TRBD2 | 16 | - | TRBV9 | CASSSQAGSLYNEQFF | TGTGCCAGCAGCTCCCAAGCGGGGAGTCTCTACAATGAGCAGTTCTTC
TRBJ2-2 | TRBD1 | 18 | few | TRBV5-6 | CASSVFVQGAENTGELFF | TGTGCCAGCAGCGTCTTCGTCCAGGGGGCAGAGAACACCGGGGAGCTGTTTTTT
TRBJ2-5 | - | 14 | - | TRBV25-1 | CASSEYASQETQYF | TGTGCCAGCAGTGAATATGCCAGCCAAGAGACCCAGTACTTC